This section outlines one TCR beta chain sequence together with its context. Germline V lookup: CDR1 KGHSH, CDR2 LQKENI. V shed 2 bases and J shed 6 bases, with 13 bases lying between them. The CDR3 length is 15 residues. The data were taken from a study of blood T cell repertoires in COVID-19. As for the study in general: The United States, Italy and Spain provided the acute and convalescent COVID-19 samples. T cells, B-cell-depleted T cells, or PBMCs supplied cDNA or gDNA.

Per the original data handling: For nucleated cells, counts were estimated from reference gene primer amplification. Profiling relied on immunoSEQ multiplex PCR, and the TCRdb table lists in-frame clones only, not all of them. Clonal size and the V and J genes are those of that table, whereas D and trimming came from the DNA. This sample has 45,000 to 60,000 clones, with more than 80% found just once. The receptor was derived from a human donor in a cohort sampled during active COVID-19. The chain combines TRBV18 with TRBJ2-2; possibly TRBD2 for D (5 bases). The source material was peripheral blood. CDR3 in amino acids: CASSPTGLPSGELFF. The DNA of the CDR3 is TGTGCCAGCTCACCAACGGGGTTGCCGTCCGGGGAGCTGTTTTTT.